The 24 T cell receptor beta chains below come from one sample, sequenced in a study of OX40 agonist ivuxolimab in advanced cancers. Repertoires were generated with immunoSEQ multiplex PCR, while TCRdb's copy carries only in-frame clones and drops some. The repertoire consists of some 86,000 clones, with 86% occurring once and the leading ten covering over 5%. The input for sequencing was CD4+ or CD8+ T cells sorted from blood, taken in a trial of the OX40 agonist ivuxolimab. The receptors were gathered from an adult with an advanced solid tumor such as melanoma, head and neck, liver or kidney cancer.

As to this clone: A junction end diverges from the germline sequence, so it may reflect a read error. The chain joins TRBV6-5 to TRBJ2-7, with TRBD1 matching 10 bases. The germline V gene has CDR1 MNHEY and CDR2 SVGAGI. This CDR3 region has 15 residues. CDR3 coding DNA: TGTGCCAGCAGGTCGACAGGGGGCAGTTCCTCCGAGCAGTACTTC. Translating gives CASRSTGGSSSEQYF.

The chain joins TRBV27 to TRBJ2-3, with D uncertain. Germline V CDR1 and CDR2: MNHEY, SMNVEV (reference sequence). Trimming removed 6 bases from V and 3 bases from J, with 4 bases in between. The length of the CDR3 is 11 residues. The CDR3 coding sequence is TGTGCCAGCAGCGCTACAGATACGCAGTATTTT. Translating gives CASSATDTQYF.

The CDR3 DNA reads as TGTGCCAGCAGCCACCGAAGACTAGCGGGGAACACAGATACGCAGTATTTT. Amino acid sequence: CASSHRRLAGNTDTQYF. The chain employs TRBV14 and TRBJ2-3, with 11 bases fitting TRBD2. The V and J ends lost 3 bases and 2 bases, in that order; junction bases with no gene match: 7. The CDR3 contains 17 residues. The V gene's germline CDR1 is SGHDN and CDR2 FVKESK.

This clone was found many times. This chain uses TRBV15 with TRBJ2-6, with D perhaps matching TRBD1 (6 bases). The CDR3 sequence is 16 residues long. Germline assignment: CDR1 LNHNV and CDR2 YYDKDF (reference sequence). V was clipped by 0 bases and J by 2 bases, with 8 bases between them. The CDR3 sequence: CATSRDTGTGANVLTF. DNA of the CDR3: TGTGCCACCAGCAGAGACACAGGGACTGGGGCCAACGTCCTGACTTTC. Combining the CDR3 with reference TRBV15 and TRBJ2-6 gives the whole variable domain DAMVIQNPRYQVTQFGKPVTLSCSQTLNHNVMYWYQQKSSQAPKLLFHYYDKDFNNEADTPDNFQSRRPNTSFCFLDIRSPGLGDTAMYLCATSRDTGTGANVLTFGAGSRLTVL.

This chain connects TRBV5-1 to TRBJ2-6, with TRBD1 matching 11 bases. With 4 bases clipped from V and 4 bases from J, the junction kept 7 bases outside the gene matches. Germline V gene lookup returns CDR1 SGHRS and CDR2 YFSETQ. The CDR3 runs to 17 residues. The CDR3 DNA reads TGCGCCAGCAGCGGAAGGGACAGGGGGTTCGGGGCCAACGTCCTGACTTTC. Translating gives CASSGRDRGFGANVLTF.

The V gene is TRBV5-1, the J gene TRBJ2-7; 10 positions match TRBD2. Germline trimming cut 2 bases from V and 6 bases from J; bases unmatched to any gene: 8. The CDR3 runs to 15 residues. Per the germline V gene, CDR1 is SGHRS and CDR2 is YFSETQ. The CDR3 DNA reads TGCGCCAGCAGCTTTGGGGGACTAGCGACCTCCGAGCAGTACTTC. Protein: CASSFGGLATSEQYF.

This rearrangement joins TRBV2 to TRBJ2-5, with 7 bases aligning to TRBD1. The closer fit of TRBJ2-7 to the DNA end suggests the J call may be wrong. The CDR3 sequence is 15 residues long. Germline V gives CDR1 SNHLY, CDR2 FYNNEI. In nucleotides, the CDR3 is TGTGCCAGCAGTTTGGAAGGGGGCGCGGGCTACGAGCAGTACTTC. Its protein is CASSLEGGAGYEQYF.

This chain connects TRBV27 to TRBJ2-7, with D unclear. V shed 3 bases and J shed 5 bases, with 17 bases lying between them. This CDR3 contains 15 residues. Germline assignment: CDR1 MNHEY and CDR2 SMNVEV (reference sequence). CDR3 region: CASSLYNYDRDEQYF. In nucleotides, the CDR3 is TGTGCCAGCAGTTTGTACAATTACGATCGGGACGAGCAGTACTTC.

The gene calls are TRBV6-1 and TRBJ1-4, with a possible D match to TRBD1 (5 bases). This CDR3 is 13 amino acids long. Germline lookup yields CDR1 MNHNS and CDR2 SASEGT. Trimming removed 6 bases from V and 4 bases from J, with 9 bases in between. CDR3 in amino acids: CASSGTYNEKLFF. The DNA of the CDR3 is TGTGCCAGCAGCGGGACCTATAATGAAAAACTGTTTTTT.

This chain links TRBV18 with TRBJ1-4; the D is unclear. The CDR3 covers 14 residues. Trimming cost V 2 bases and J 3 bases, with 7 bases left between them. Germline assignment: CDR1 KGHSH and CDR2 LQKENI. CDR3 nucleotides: TGTGCCAGCTCACCAACACACCCTAATGAAAAACTGTTTTTT. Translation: CASSPTHPNEKLFF.

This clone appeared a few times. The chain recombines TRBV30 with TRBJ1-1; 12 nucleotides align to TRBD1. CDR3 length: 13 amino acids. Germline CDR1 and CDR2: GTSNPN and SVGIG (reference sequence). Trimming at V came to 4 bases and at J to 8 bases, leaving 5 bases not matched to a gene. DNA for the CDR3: TGTGCCTGGAAGAGGGACAGGGGGCGGGAAGCTTTCTTT. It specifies CAWKRDRGREAFF.

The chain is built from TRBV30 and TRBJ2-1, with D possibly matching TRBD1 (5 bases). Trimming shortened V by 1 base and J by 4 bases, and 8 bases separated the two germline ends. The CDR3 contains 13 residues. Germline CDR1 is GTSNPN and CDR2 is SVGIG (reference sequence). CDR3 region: CAWSGQGYNEQFF. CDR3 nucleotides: TGTGCCTGGAGTGGGCAGGGATACAATGAGCAGTTCTTC.

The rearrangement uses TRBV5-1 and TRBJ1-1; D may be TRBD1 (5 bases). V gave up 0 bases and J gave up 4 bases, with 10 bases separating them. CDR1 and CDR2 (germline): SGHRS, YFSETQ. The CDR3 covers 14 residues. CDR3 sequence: CASSLAGVPTEAFF. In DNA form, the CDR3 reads TGCGCCAGCAGCTTGGCGGGGGTTCCCACTGAAGCTTTCTTT.

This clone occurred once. In DNA, the CDR3 is TGTGCCATCAGTGATTCTAGCGGGGTGGGGACCCAGTACTTC. This gives the protein CAISDSSGVGTQYF. The chain combines TRBV10-3 with TRBJ2-5, with TRBD2 matching over 9 bases. The CDR3 totals 14 residues. CDR1 is ENHRY and CDR2 is SYGVKD in the germline V gene. V shed 3 bases and J 7 bases; nucleotides not matched to a gene: 6.

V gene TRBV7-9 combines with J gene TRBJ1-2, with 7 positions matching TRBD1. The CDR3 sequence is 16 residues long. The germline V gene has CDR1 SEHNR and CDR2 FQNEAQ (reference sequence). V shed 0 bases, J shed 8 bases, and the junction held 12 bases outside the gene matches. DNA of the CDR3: TGTGCCAGCAGCTTAGCGGGACAGAACTTTAAGGGGGGCTACACCTTC. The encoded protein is CASSLAGQNFKGGYTF. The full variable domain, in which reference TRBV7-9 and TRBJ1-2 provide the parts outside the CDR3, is DTGVSQNPRHKITKRGQNVTFRCDPISEHNRLYWYRQTLGQGPEFLTYFQNEAQLEKSRLLSDRFSAERPKGSFSTLEIQRTEQGDSAMYLCASSLAGQNFKGGYTFGSGTRLTVV.

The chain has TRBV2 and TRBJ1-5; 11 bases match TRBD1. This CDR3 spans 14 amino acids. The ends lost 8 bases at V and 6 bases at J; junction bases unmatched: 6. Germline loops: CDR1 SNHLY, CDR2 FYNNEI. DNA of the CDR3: TGTGCCAGCGCTGGACAGGGGGCATTTCAGCCCCAGCATTTT. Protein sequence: CASAGQGAFQPQHF.

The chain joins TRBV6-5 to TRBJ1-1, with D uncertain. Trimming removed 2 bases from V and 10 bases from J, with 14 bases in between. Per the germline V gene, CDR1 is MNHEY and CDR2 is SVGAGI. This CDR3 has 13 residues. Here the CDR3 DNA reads TGTGCCAGCAGTTACCTAGACGGAGAGGCAGCTTTCTTT. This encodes CASSYLDGEAAFF.

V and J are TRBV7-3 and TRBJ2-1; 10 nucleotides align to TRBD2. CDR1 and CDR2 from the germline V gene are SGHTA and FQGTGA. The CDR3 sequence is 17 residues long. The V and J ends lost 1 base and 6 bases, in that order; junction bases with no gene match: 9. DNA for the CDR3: TGTGCCAGCAGCTTAAGGGGTGGGGCTAGCGGGAGCAATGAGCAGTTCTTC. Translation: CASSLRGGASGSNEQFF.

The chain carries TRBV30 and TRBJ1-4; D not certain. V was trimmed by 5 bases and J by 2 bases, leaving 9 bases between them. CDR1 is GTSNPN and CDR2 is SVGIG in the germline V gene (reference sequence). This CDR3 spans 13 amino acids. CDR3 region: CAWEEGTNEKLFF. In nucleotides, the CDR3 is TGTGCCTGGGAAGAAGGGACTAATGAAAAACTGTTTTTT. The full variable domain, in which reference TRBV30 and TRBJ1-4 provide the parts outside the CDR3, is SQTIHQWPATLVQPVGSPLSLECTVEGTSNPNLYWYRQAAGRGLQLLFYSVGIGQISSEVPQNLSASRPQDRQFILSSKKLLLSDSGFYLCAWEEGTNEKLFFGSGTQLSVL.

The CDR3 protein is CASSQFVGSYNEQFF. The DNA of the CDR3 is TGTGCCAGCAGCCAATTCGTGGGCTCCTACAATGAGCAGTTCTTC. The V call is TRBV21-1, the J call TRBJ2-1. TRBV21-1 is a known pseudogene. This CDR3 comprises 15 residues.

The CDR3 nucleotides read TGTGCCTGGAGTGTATCCTTTCCCGGGACTAGCGGGCCCGGGGAGCTGTTTTTT. As protein: CAWSVSFPGTSGPGELFF. The chain couples TRBV30 to TRBJ2-2; the match to TRBD2 covers 12 bases. CDR1 is GTSNPN, CDR2 SVGIG, per germline (reference sequence). Trimming took 0 bases from V and 6 from J; bases not matched to a gene: 11. CDR3 length equals 18 residues.

The CDR3 sequence: CASSQDRYGTLNYEQYF. The CDR3 DNA reads as TGCGCCAGCAGCCAAGATCGATACGGGACACTTAACTACGAGCAGTACTTC. This chain joins TRBV4-1 and TRBJ2-7, with a tentative D call TRBD1 (6 bases). The V gene's germline CDR1 is MGHRA and CDR2 YSYEKL. Trimming pared 0 bases from V and 3 bases from J, leaving 18 bases between. The CDR3 has 17 amino acids.

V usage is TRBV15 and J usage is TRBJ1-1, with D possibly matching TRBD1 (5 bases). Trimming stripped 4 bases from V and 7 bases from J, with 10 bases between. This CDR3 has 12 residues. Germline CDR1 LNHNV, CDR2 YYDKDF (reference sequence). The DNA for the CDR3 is TGTGCCACCAGCACTCGCCAGGGTGAAGCTTTCTTT. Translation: CATSTRQGEAFF.

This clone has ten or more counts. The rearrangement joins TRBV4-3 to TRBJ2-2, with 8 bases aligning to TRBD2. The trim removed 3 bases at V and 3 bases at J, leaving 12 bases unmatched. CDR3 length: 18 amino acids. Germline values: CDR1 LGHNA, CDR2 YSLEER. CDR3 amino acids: CASSHRLGLAGHTGELFF. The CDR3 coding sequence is TGCGCCAGCAGCCACCGCCTCGGGTTAGCGGGACACACCGGGGAGCTGTTTTTT.